This T cell receptor (beta chain) emerged from a study of vaccination and CD4 T cells after COVID-19. Overall study: The convalescents, six males and four females, included two who were Hispanic. Post-vaccine sample collection happened at a median of roughly 72 days after dose two, ranging 14 to 241.

The CDR3 contains 15 residues. V lost 4 bases and J lost 2; bases outside the gene matches: 5. From germline, CDR1 is MNHGY and CDR2 SAAAGT. The study sequenced cultured CD4+ T cell DNA using the Oncomine TCR Beta short-read assay. TCRdb fed the PCR reads into MiXCR, producing one record per CDR3 protein. The table includes 10,000 to 15,000 distinct CDR3 sequences, 35% to 50% detected once. Treatment specified: approximately 9-day PBMC culture with coronavirus spike peptide pools or control peptides (ViraFEST assay). Notes on this clonotype: Its target is unknown.

The V call is TRBV6-8, the J call TRBJ2-3; 8 bases fit TRBD2. This sample comprised cultured CD4+ T cells from blood, obtained after SARS-CoV-2 vaccination. The origin of this receptor is a human donor with COVID-19. In DNA, the CDR3 is TGTGCCAGCAGTTCCCCGGGGGGGAACACAGATACGCAGTATTTT. It yields the protein CASSSPGGNTDTQYF.